These 25 T cell receptor beta chains were sequenced from one sample in a study of blood T cell repertoires in COVID-19. Assay used: immunoSEQ multiplex PCR; TCRdb lists only in-frame clones, some missing. The sample has over 25,000 clones; roughly 88% are singletons. The sample was peripheral blood. Receptors were obtained from a man aged 65 to 79 with acute or convalescent COVID-19.

This chain uses TRBV19 with TRBJ2-3, with D hard to call. The CDR3 sequence is 15 residues long. The ends were cut back, 3 bases at V and 2 bases at J, with 12 bases in the middle. Germline CDR1 is LNHDA and CDR2 is SQIVND (reference sequence). CDR3 sequence: CASSMSSANTDTQYF. CDR3 coding DNA: TGTGCCAGTAGTATGTCGAGTGCGAACACAGATACGCAGTATTTT.

The chain carries TRBV6-5 and TRBJ1-1; D uncertain. Germline V gives CDR1 MNHEY, CDR2 SVGAGI. The CDR3 covers 15 residues. V gave up 0 bases and J gave up 1 base, with 9 bases separating them. The CDR3 DNA is TGTGCCAGCAGTTACTCGATAGAGGGGAACACTGAAGCTTTCTTT. Its translation is CASSYSIEGNTEAFF.

The chain joins TRBV19 to TRBJ2-7; D perhaps matches TRBD1 (6 bases). The V and J ends lost 6 bases and 6 bases respectively, with 12 bases between them. Germline CDR1 and CDR2: LNHDA and SQIVND (reference sequence). The CDR3 contains 12 residues. The CDR3 bases are TGTGCCAGTAGACCAGGGGTCGGCGAGCAGTACTTC. Its translation: CASRPGVGEQYF.

The gene calls are TRBV11-3 and TRBJ2-7, with a possible D match to TRBD1 (6 bases). V gave up 4 bases and J gave up 3 bases, with 10 bases separating them. CDR1 SGHNT and CDR2 YENEEA come from the germline V gene. The CDR3 runs to 13 residues. The CDR3 nucleotides are TGTGCCAGCAGCTCGGACAGTAGCTACGAGCAGTACTTC. Translated, it gives CASSSDSSYEQYF.

The chain recombines TRBV5-1 with TRBJ1-3; the D gene is possibly TRBD1 (6 bases). Germline assignment: CDR1 SGHRS and CDR2 YFSETQ. V was cut by 4 bases and J by 8 bases, with 16 bases left in between. The length of the CDR3 is 14 residues. The CDR3 here is CASSPQGVGDTIYF. The CDR3 nucleotides read TGCGCCAGCAGCCCACAGGGAGTAGGGGACACCATATATTTT.

This clone appeared a single time. V usage is TRBV14 and J usage is TRBJ2-1, with 7 bases aligning to TRBD2. The CDR3 loop spans 19 amino acids. The germline CDR1 and CDR2 sequences are SGHDN and FVKESK. V lost 4 bases, J lost 2 bases, and 17 bases stayed unmatched. The CDR3 DNA reads TGTGCCAGCAGCCTCCATCACCGGGAGGCTGGTTGGGCCTACAATGAGCAGTTCTTC. It codes for CASSLHHREAGWAYNEQFF.

V is TRBV12-3 or TRBV12-4 and J is TRBJ1-2, with unresolved D. V was cut by 3 bases and J by 4 bases, with 9 bases left in between. The CDR3 has 13 amino acids. CDR3 region: CASSFRGTYGYTF. For the CDR3, the DNA is TGTGCCAGCAGTTTTCGGGGAACCTATGGCTACACCTTC.

The chain carries TRBV24-1 and TRBJ2-2; the D is unclear. The CDR3 runs 12 residues. CDR1 is KGHDR and CDR2 is SFDVKD in the germline V gene. The V and J ends lost 4 bases and 5 bases respectively, with 4 bases between them. This chain's CDR3 is CATSETTGELFF. The CDR3 DNA sequence: TGTGCCACCAGTGAAACAACCGGGGAGCTGTTTTTT.

The chain has TRBV5-1 and TRBJ2-2; maybe TRBD2 (6 bases). CDR3 size: 15 residues. Trimming took off 4 bases at V and 3 bases at J, with 13 bases between the two ends. Germline CDR1 SGHRS, CDR2 YFSETQ. In DNA, the CDR3 is TGCGCCAGCAGCCGGCCAGGAGGGGACACCGGGGAGCTGTTTTTT. Protein product: CASSRPGGDTGELFF.

This chain uses TRBV6-5 with TRBJ2-7; TRBD2 matches at 8 bases. The CDR3 loop spans 14 amino acids. Germline V gene lookup returns CDR1 MNHEY and CDR2 SVGAGI. Germline trimming cut 6 bases from V and 3 bases from J; bases unmatched to any gene: 7. In DNA form, the CDR3 reads TGTGCCAGCAGCGCCGGACTAGCCGGCTACGAGCAGTACTTC. Translated: CASSAGLAGYEQYF.

The chain combines TRBV29-1 with TRBJ1-3; D unclear. Germline loops: CDR1 SQVTM, CDR2 ANQGSEA. This CDR3 has 14 residues. Trimming took off 7 bases at V and 4 bases at J, with 17 bases between the two ends. In nucleotides, the CDR3 is TGCAGCGCGGGCACTGCTGCCGAGGGAAACACCATATATTTT. It is translated as CSAGTAAEGNTIYF.

V usage is TRBV11-2 and J usage is TRBJ2-2; TRBD1 matches at 7 bases. V lost 2 bases, J lost 4 bases, and 4 bases stayed unmatched. This CDR3 contains 15 residues. Germline CDR1 is SGHAT and CDR2 is FQNNGV. CDR3 residues: CASSLSGQITGELFF. CDR3 sequence (DNA): TGTGCCAGCAGCTTATCGGGACAGATCACCGGGGAGCTGTTTTTT.

The chain has TRBV19 and TRBJ1-3; unclear D gene. Germline CDR1 and CDR2: LNHDA and SQIVND (reference sequence). V was trimmed by 7 bases and J by 0 bases, leaving 13 bases between them. The CDR3 contains 15 residues. CDR3 DNA: TGTGCCAGTACCCCAGGAGGTAGCTCTGGAAACACCATATATTTT. The encoded protein is CASTPGGSSGNTIYF.

The chain recombines TRBV27 with TRBJ1-5; TRBD1 is a possible D gene (6 bases). Trimming removed 6 bases from V and 0 bases from J, with 12 bases in between. The germline V gene encodes CDR1 MNHEY and CDR2 SMNVEV (reference sequence). The CDR3 length is 15 residues. CDR3 in DNA: TGTGCCAGCAGCCCGGACAGTTATAGCAATCAGCCCCAGCATTTT. Its translation is CASSPDSYSNQPQHF.

Turning to this clone: The sample contains more than one DNA sequence encoding this CDR3. This chain connects TRBV18 to TRBJ2-3, with 11 nucleotides matching TRBD2. This CDR3 is 16 amino acids long. Losses at the gene ends were 6 bases for V and 2 bases for J; bases not matched to a gene: 7. Per the germline V gene, CDR1 is KGHSH and CDR2 is LQKENI. The CDR3 DNA is TGTGCCAGCTCCCCCGGGACTAGCGGCCACACAGATACGCAGTATTTT. Its translation is CASSPGTSGHTDTQYF. Based on the CDR3 plus reference TRBV18 and TRBJ2-3, the full variable domain is NAGVMQNPRHLVRRRGQEARLRCSPMKGHSHVYWYRQLPEEGLKFMVYLQKENIIDESGMPKERFSAEFPKEGPSILRIQQVVRGDSAAYFCASSPGTSGHTDTQYFGPGTRLTVL.

The genes are TRBV11-2 and TRBJ1-2, with D possibly being TRBD1 (6 bases). Trimming removed 1 base from V and 8 bases from J, with 14 bases in between. The CDR3 is made up of 14 amino acids. CDR1 SGHAT and CDR2 FQNNGV come from the germline V gene. CDR3 sequence (DNA): TGTGCCAGCAGCTTAGCGCAGGGGTCGGCGGGCTACACCTTC. Protein product: CASSLAQGSAGYTF.

The V call is TRBV6-5, the J call TRBJ2-7; D perhaps matches TRBD2 (6 bases). The germline V gene encodes CDR1 MNHEY and CDR2 SVGAGI. V was pared by 6 bases and J by 1 base, with 13 bases between. The CDR3 spans 14 residues. The CDR3 loop reads CASRTLTSSYEQYF. Here the CDR3 DNA reads TGTGCCAGCAGGACCCTGACTAGTTCCTACGAGCAGTACTTC.

This chain uses TRBV28 with TRBJ2-7; possible D gene TRBD2, 5 bases. The germline gives CDR1 MDHEN, CDR2 SYDVKM. V was shortened by 4 bases and J by 3 bases, with 16 bases between the two germline ends. There are 15 residues in the CDR3. The CDR3 DNA is TGTGCCAGCAGTTCTCCCGGGGTAAAGGGCTACGAGCAGTACTTC. It codes for CASSSPGVKGYEQYF.

V and J are TRBV5-6 and TRBJ1-6, with D hard to call. Trimming took off 1 base at V and 6 bases at J, with 8 bases between the two ends. The CDR3 extends over 14 amino acids. Germline values: CDR1 SGHDT, CDR2 YYEEEE. In DNA, the CDR3 is TGTGCCAGCAGCTTGATACAGCTTAATTCACCCCTCCACTTT. Translated, it gives CASSLIQLNSPLHF.

This chain links TRBV3-1 (or the pseudogene TRBV3-2) with TRBJ2-4; TRBD2 agrees at 7 bases. J lost 4 bases, V lost 3 bases, and 3 bases had no gene match. The CDR3 loop spans 14 amino acids. Germline V gives CDR1 LGHDT, CDR2 YNNKEL (reference sequence). Written as DNA, the CDR3 is TGTGCCAGCAGCCAGGCTAGCGGTAAAAACATTCAGTACTTC. Its translation: CASSQASGKNIQYF.

The chain links TRBV5-4 to TRBJ1-2; D gene ambiguous. V was shortened by 4 bases and J by 0 bases, with 7 bases between the two germline ends. This CDR3 is 13 amino acids long. Looked up from germline, CDR1 is SGHNT and CDR2 is YYREEE (reference sequence). The CDR3 here is CASSQDTNYGYTF. The CDR3 DNA sequence: TGTGCCAGCAGCCAAGACACTAACTATGGCTACACCTTC.

The V and J genes are TRBV6-5 and TRBJ1-3; D is unclear. Germline lookup yields CDR1 MNHEY and CDR2 SVGAGI. V was trimmed by 7 bases and J by 0 bases, leaving 4 bases between them. The CDR3 is 12 amino acids. CDR3 amino acids: CASMSSGNTIYF. The DNA of the CDR3 is TGTGCCAGCATGAGCTCTGGAAACACCATATATTTT.

J is TRBJ1-5 and V is TRBV6-6, with D perhaps TRBD1 (6 bases). V lost 6 bases and J lost 3, with 12 bases in between. CDR3 length: 14 residues. CDR1 and CDR2 (germline): MNHNY, SVGAGI (reference sequence). CDR3 protein: CASSEGQSNQPQHF. In nucleotides, the CDR3 is TGTGCCAGCAGCGAAGGACAGTCCAATCAGCCCCAGCATTTT.

The chain uses TRBV5-1 and TRBJ1-4; 7 bases match TRBD1. In germline, CDR1 is SGHRS, CDR2 YFSETQ. CDR3 length: 16 residues. Trimming removed 2 bases from V and 8 bases from J; junction bases left unmatched: 12. CDR3 amino acids: CASSLTPAGGGEKLFF. The CDR3 DNA is TGCGCCAGCAGCTTAACGCCCGCAGGGGGAGGAGAAAAACTGTTTTTT.

V and J are TRBV7-2 and TRBJ1-2; 7 nucleotides align to TRBD1. The CDR3 covers 16 residues. Germline CDR1 is SGHTA and CDR2 is FQGNSA. With 1 base clipped from V and 4 bases from J, the junction kept 9 bases outside the gene matches. The CDR3 DNA reads as TGTGCCAGCAGCTTAGTAGGGACAGACCTATTCTATGGCTACACCTTC. Translated: CASSLVGTDLFYGYTF.